A single sample gave rise to the 9 T cell receptor beta chains below, sequenced in a study of response to subunit inactivated influenza vaccine. In TCRdb, the RT-PCR reads were re-called with MiXCR into one record per CDR3 protein. The repertoire holds 700,000 to 900,000 distinct CDR3 sequences, with less than 25% as singletons. The sample consisted of PBMCs from blood, taken 4 to 6 days after vaccination. These receptors all stem from a man between 45 and 60 years old who received an inactivated influenza vaccine.

The chain combines TRBV6-1 with TRBJ2-4; weak D call: TRBD2 (7 bases). Trimming took 5 bases from V and 6 from J, leaving 14 bases between them. The CDR3 length is 14 residues. Germline V gene data show CDR1 as MNHNS and CDR2 as SASEGT. The CDR3: CASSRGARGNIQYF. CDR3 in DNA: TGTGCCAGCAGTCGGGGGGCAAGGGGAAACATTCAGTACTTC.

J is TRBJ1-1 and V is TRBV5-8; no definite D call. The CDR3 runs to 16 residues. CDR1 SGHTS and CDR2 YDEGEE come from the germline V gene. Deletions cut 1 base from V and 0 bases from J, with 13 bases between. In DNA, the CDR3 is TGTGCCAGCAGCTTGTATCTTAATTCGGTGAACACTGAAGCTTTCTTT. Translated: CASSLYLNSVNTEAFF.

This clonotype was recorded a few times. The chain couples TRBV7-2 to TRBJ2-7; D might be TRBD1 (5 bases). The length of the CDR3 is 15 residues. CDR1 and CDR2 (germline): SGHTA, FQGNSA. Trimming pared 0 bases from V and 0 bases from J, leaving 9 bases between. The CDR3 reads CASSLALRGSYEQYF. CDR3 in DNA: TGTGCCAGCAGCTTAGCGCTAAGGGGCTCCTACGAGCAGTACTTC.

This clonotype was picked up a small number of times. The rearrangement uses TRBV2 and TRBJ1-1; D is uncertain. This CDR3 has 13 residues. Trimming cost V 7 bases and J 5 bases, with 14 bases left between them. Germline CDR1 is SNHLY and CDR2 is FYNNEI. The CDR3 bases are TGTGCCAGCACGAGCGGGGAGGGTACTGAAGCTTTCTTT. It codes for CASTSGEGTEAFF.

The chain has TRBV9 and TRBJ2-3, with a weak D call TRBD2 (6 bases). This CDR3 is built from 15 residues. V was shortened by 2 bases and J by 0 bases, with 10 bases between the two germline ends. CDR1 and CDR2 from the germline V gene are SGDLS and YYNGEE. CDR3 in amino acids: CASSVYGTSTDTQYF. CDR3 DNA: TGTGCCAGCAGCGTGTACGGGACTAGCACAGATACGCAGTATTTT.

This clonotype was detected a few times. The rearrangement links TRBV6-6 to TRBJ1-6, with D tentatively TRBD1 (6 bases). Per germline, CDR1 MNHNY and CDR2 SVGAGI (reference sequence). The CDR3 spans 12 residues. V was pared by 8 bases and J by 10 bases, with 12 bases between. CDR3 amino acids: CASLGGGSPLHF. The CDR3 nucleotides are TGTGCCAGCCTTGGGGGCGGATCACCCCTCCACTTT.

The chain uses TRBV5-1 and TRBJ2-1; 8 nucleotides match TRBD1. Germline V CDR1 and CDR2: SGHRS, YFSETQ. The CDR3 consists of 15 residues. The J segment lost 6 bases and the V segment lost 2 bases, leaving 7 bases of the junction unmatched. The CDR3 spells CASSFQQGVGNEQFF. DNA of the CDR3: TGCGCCAGCAGCTTTCAACAGGGGGTTGGCAATGAGCAGTTCTTC. Full variable domain (remainder filled in from reference TRBV5-1 and TRBJ2-1): KAGVTQTPRYLIKTRGQQVTLSCSPISGHRSVSWYQQTPGQGLQFLFEYFSETQRNKGNFPGRFSGRQFSNSRSEMNVSTLELGDSALYLCASSFQQGVGNEQFFGPGTRLTVL.

This clonotype was found many times. This CDR3 is CASSPTRPLTNEQFF. The CDR3 DNA sequence: TGTGCCAGCAGCCCCACTAGACCCCTCACCAATGAGCAGTTCTTC. This rearrangement joins TRBV7-6 to TRBJ2-1; D possibly corresponds to TRBD2 (5 bases). The length of the CDR3 is 15 residues. Germline-derived CDR1 and CDR2 are SGHVS and FNYEAQ. The V end was cut by 5 bases, the J end by 6 bases, with 17 bases between.

This clonotype was recorded a few times. The gene calls are TRBV7-2 and TRBJ2-4; weak D call: TRBD2 (5 bases). Germline V gene data show CDR1 as SGHTA and CDR2 as FQGNSA. This CDR3 has 16 residues. With 2 bases removed from V and 0 bases from J, the gap between germline ends came to 11 bases. The chain's CDR3 is CASSLRLALAKNIQYF. CDR3 nucleotide sequence: TGTGCCAGCAGCTTACGGCTAGCCCTAGCCAAAAACATTCAGTACTTC.